Sequencing of this TCR beta chain was carried out in a study of CD8+ T cells in alopecia areata. Sequencing relied on a cDNA template that was reverse transcribed from extracted RNA. Some clones are missing from TCRdb's copy, which holds only in-frame ones; the method was immunoSEQ multiplex PCR. The repertoire holds roughly 120,000 clones, with more than 30% as singletons. Sampling of alopecia areata patients yielded lesional scalp punch biopsies as well as peripheral blood. This TCR derives from a human donor with alopecia areata. Source material: CD4+ T cells sorted from blood.

CDR3 sequence reads: CASSLSQGRTEAFF. CDR3 DNA sequence: TGTGCCAGCAGTTTATCTCAGGGGAGGACTGAAGCTTTCTTT. This rearrangement joins TRBV27 to TRBJ1-1; tentative D call: TRBD1 (6 bases). CDR1 and CDR2 (germline): MNHEY, SMNVEV (reference sequence). The CDR3 is 14 residues long. V was pared by 0 bases and J by 5 bases, with 10 bases between.